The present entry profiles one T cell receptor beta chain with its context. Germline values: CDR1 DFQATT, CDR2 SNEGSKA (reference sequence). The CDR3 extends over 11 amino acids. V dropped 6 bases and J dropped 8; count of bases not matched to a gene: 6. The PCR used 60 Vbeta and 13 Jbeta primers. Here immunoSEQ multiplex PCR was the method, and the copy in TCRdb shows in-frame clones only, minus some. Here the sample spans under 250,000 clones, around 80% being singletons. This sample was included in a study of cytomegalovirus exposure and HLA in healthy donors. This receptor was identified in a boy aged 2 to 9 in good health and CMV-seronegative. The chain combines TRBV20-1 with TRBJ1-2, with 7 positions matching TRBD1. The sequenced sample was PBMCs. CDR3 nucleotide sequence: TGCAGTGCCACAGGGGAGTGGGGCTACACCTTC. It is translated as CSATGEWGYTF.